These T cell receptor beta chains were read from a single sample in a study of blood T cell repertoires in COVID-19. Assay: immunoSEQ multiplex PCR; the TCRdb copy retains only in-frame clones and omits some. The sample shows around 250,000 clones, around four fifths of them seen only once. The source material was PBMCs or T cells enriched from blood (not recorded which). Receptor source: a man aged 25 to 40 with acute COVID-19. The CDR3 runs from the conserved cysteine through the conserved F or W. D genes are given only for firm matches. Some rows have no size entry. The others give once, few or many, or a class for an expanded clone.

>TRBJ2-1|TRBD1|11|TRBV28|NA
CASSSPGQGFF
TGTGCCAGCAGTTCGCCGGGACAGGGGTTCTTC
>TRBJ2-3|TRBD2|16|TRBV19|NA
CASSIRTSGSTDTQYF
TGTGCCAGTAGTATAAGGACTAGCGGGAGCACAGATACGCAGTATTTT
>TRBJ2-3|NA|14|TRBV28|NA
CASSLGGVTDTQYF
TGTGCCAGCAGTTTAGGCGGAGTCACAGATACGCAGTATTTT
>TRBJ1-3|NA|13|TRBV7-8|few
CASSHPKSTAVYF
TGTGCCAGCAGCCACCCGAAAAGCACAGCGGTATATTTT
>TRBJ1-6|TRBD1|13|TRBV11-1|NA
CATQDRQNSPLHF
TGTGCCACCCAGGACAGGCAAAATTCACCCCTCCACTTT
>TRBJ1-3|NA|13|TRBV18|NA
CASSAGQGNTIYF
TGTGCCAGCTCAGCCGGACAGGGAAACACCATATATTTT
>TRBJ2-3|TRBD2|19|TRBV24-1|NA
CATSDAGLAGTILTDTQYF
TGTGCCACCAGTGATGCGGGACTAGCGGGAACTATCCTCACAGATACGCAGTATTTT
>TRBJ2-3|TRBD1|13|TRBV6-5|NA
CASSNRGVDTQYF
TGTGCCAGCAGTAACAGGGGCGTAGATACGCAGTATTTT
>TRBJ2-1|TRBD2|16|TRBV7-9|NA
CASRTGLASEANEQFF
TGTGCCAGCAGAACCGGACTAGCGTCAGAGGCCAATGAGCAGTTCTTC
>TRBJ1-2|TRBD1|13|TRBV19|NA
CASKQGGDYGYTF
TGTGCCAGTAAACAGGGGGGCGACTATGGCTACACCTTC